This T cell receptor (beta chain) was sequenced during a study of Ad26.COV2.S vaccination and SARS-CoV-2 variants. Study at large: Sample donor was a member of the COV1001 Ad26.COV2.S trial arm. General study results and limits: The TCR breadth and depth analyses may have produced an underestimate of total T cell responses.

Described treatment: approximately 18 received Ad26.COV2.S at low or high dose, single or two shots; a few received placebo; per-sample allocation not given. The study sampled participants on day 63 after the first vaccine or placebo injection. CDR1 and CDR2 (germline): MDHEN, SYDVKM. V gave up 6 bases and J gave up 2 bases, with 2 bases separating them. The CDR3 is made up of 10 amino acids. The repertoire was sequenced with immunoSEQ multiplex PCR; TCRdb's copy has only in-frame clones and lacks some. The table includes around 340,000 clones, about 85% detected once. Points on this clone: Its antigen is undetermined. In the same sample, other DNA sequences code for this CDR3.

This chain joins TRBV28 and TRBJ2-7; D uncertain. Material: peripheral blood, obtained in a trial of Ad26.COV2.S vaccine versus placebo. This receptor was obtained from a person between 18 and 59 years old who received the Ad26.COV2.S COVID-19 vaccine or a placebo. The CDR3 DNA reads TGTGCCAGCAGCACCTACGAGCAGTACTTC. Protein sequence: CASSTYEQYF.